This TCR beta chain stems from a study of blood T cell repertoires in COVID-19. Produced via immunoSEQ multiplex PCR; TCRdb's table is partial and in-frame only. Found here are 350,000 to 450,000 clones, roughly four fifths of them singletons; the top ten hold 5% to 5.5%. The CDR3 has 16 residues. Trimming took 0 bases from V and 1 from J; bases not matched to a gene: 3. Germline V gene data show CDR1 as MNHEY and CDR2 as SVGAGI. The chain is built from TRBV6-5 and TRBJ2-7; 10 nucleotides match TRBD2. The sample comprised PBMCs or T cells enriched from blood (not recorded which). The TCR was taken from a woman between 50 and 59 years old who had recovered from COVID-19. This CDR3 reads CASSYSPGLASYEQYF. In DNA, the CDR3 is TGTGCCAGCAGTTACTCACCGGGACTAGCGTCCTACGAGCAGTACTTC.